What follows is one T cell receptor (beta chain) and its context. Assay used: immunoSEQ multiplex PCR; TCRdb lists only in-frame clones, some missing. This table has 20,000 or so clones, roughly 89% appearing once. The data derive from a study of blood T cell repertoires in COVID-19. The CDR3 runs 13 residues. The germline V and J ends were trimmed by 2 bases and 5 bases, with 9 bases remaining between them. CDR1 is SGHTA, CDR2 FQGNSA, per germline. Material: peripheral blood. This rearrangement joins TRBV7-2 to TRBJ2-5; D is ambiguous. The TCR comes from a woman over 75 with active or convalescent COVID-19. CDR3 protein: CASSLNPRETQYF. The CDR3 region has the DNA TGTGCCAGCAGCTTAAACCCGAGGGAGACCCAGTACTTC.